The next 21 T cell receptor beta chains were all read from a single sample in a study of metastatic and nonmetastatic thyroid tumors. Nobody among the patients had been given any treatment before thyroid surgery. Through MiXCR, TCRdb re-clonotyped the PCR reads. The sample has over 70,000 clones, 18% seen once. Sequencing used blood. Receptor source: a female donor with papillary thyroid cancer or a benign thyroid nodule (not recorded which). Some clones in this sample may be carry-over from other donors' samples.

A remark on this clone: Given a much more abundant clone one base away, this may be a read error. J is TRBJ2-1 and V is TRBV9; the D gene is possibly TRBD2 (6 bases). Germline assignment: CDR1 SGDLS and CDR2 YYNGEE. The CDR3 sequence is 11 residues long. The CDR3 nucleotides are TGTGCTACCGTGGGGGGTAATGAGCAGTTCTTC. Amino acid sequence: CATVGGNEQFF.

This clone is medium-sized by share. The chain combines TRBV30 with TRBJ1-4; 8 nucleotides agree with TRBD1. The germline V gene encodes CDR1 GTSNPN and CDR2 SVGIG (reference sequence). V shed 5 bases, J shed 7 bases, and the junction held 3 bases outside the gene matches. CDR3 length: 12 residues. The CDR3 DNA reads as TGTGCCTGGGGACAGGGACGTGAAAAACTGTTTTTT. Protein: CAWGQGREKLFF.

This clone was seen ten or more times. The chain recombines TRBV24-1 with TRBJ2-3; 10 bases agree with TRBD2. V dropped 2 bases and J dropped 0; count of bases not matched to a gene: 7. This CDR3 comprises 18 residues. Per germline, CDR1 KGHDR and CDR2 SFDVKD. The CDR3 DNA sequence: TGTGCCACCAGTGATTCCCCCGGACTAGCGGCCAGCACAGATACGCAGTATTTT. Translation: CATSDSPGLAASTDTQYF.

The rearrangement joins TRBV9 to TRBJ2-5; no definite D call. Trimming cost V 1 base and J 1 base, with 8 bases left between them. This CDR3 comprises 14 residues. CDR1 and CDR2 (germline): SGDLS, YYNGEE. In DNA form, the CDR3 reads TGTGCCAGCAGCGTAATGGGCAGCCAAGAGACCCAGTACTTC. This encodes CASSVMGSQETQYF.

This clone was counted between two and nine times. This rearrangement joins TRBV10-3 to TRBJ1-2, with a possible D match to TRBD1 (6 bases). Germline V gene data show CDR1 as ENHRY and CDR2 as SYGVKD. The V gene lost 7 bases and the J gene lost 4 bases, with 10 bases spanning the gap. This CDR3 is built from 12 residues. CDR3 sequence reads: CAITGDTYGYTF. The CDR3 DNA reads TGTGCCATCACGGGGGACACCTATGGCTACACCTTC.

This clone was seen a few times. An end of the junction differs from the germline gene, which may be a read error. The gene calls are TRBV6-5 and TRBJ2-1; no definite D call. Germline assignment: CDR1 MNHEY and CDR2 SVGAGI. The CDR3 totals 16 residues. As DNA, the CDR3 is TGTGCCAGCATTTACTTGGCAGCGAGCTCCTACAATGAGCAGTTCTTC. Protein: CASIYLAASSYNEQFF.

This clone was recorded many times. The J gene is TRBJ2-5, the V gene TRBV19; D may be TRBD1 (5 bases). The CDR3 runs 13 residues. Germline V gene sequence: CDR1 LNHDA, CDR2 SQIVND (reference sequence). V shed 6 bases and J shed 2 bases, with 10 bases lying between them. The CDR3 sequence: CASRRQGQETQYF. CDR3 DNA: TGTGCCAGTAGACGCCAGGGTCAAGAGACCCAGTACTTC.

This clone was observed at least ten times. The V gene is TRBV6-1, the J gene TRBJ2-7, with no clear D. This CDR3 contains 15 residues. Germline assignment: CDR1 MNHNS and CDR2 SASEGT. Trimming removed 6 bases at V and 5 bases at J, with 20 bases between. The chain's CDR3 is CASRPRDEDRNEQYF. CDR3 nucleotide sequence: TGTGCCAGCAGACCTCGAGATGAGGATCGCAACGAGCAGTACTTC.

In its sample, this clone is medium-sized. This sequence joins TRBV27 and TRBJ1-1, with D unclear. There are 12 residues in the CDR3. Germline V gene lookup returns CDR1 MNHEY and CDR2 SMNVEV (reference sequence). Trimming left V 6 bases short and J 6 bases short, with 11 bases between. The CDR3 region is CASRYIGSEAFF. In DNA, the CDR3 is TGTGCCAGCAGATATATAGGTTCTGAAGCTTTCTTT.

The V call is TRBV28, the J call TRBJ1-5; D call uncertain. V was clipped by 8 bases and J by 0 bases, with 5 bases between them. Germline V gene lookup returns CDR1 MDHEN and CDR2 SYDVKM. This CDR3 region has 12 residues. The CDR3 here is CASGPSNQPQHF. CDR3 nucleotide sequence: TGTGCCAGCGGGCCTAGCAATCAGCCCCAGCATTTT.

This chain connects TRBV5-1 to TRBJ1-2; 11 positions match TRBD1. Per the germline V gene, CDR1 is SGHRS and CDR2 is YFSETQ. The CDR3 totals 15 residues. V trimming: 4 bases; J trimming: 4 bases; junction bases outside the gene matches: 6. The CDR3 bases are TGCGCCAGCAGCGCCCGGGACAGGGGGGGCTATGGCTACACCTTC. This encodes CASSARDRGGYGYTF.

This CDR3 is CASSAGRGAGDQYF. DNA of the CDR3: TGTGCCAGCAGCGCGGGACGGGGGGCAGGCGATCAGTACTTC. V is TRBV11-3 and J is TRBJ2-7; D perhaps matches TRBD2 (7 bases). The CDR3 is made up of 14 amino acids. The germline V gene has CDR1 SGHNT and CDR2 YENEEA. V was trimmed by 5 bases and J by 10 bases, leaving 21 bases between them. Variable domain in full (rest from reference TRBV11-3 and TRBJ2-7): EAGVVQSPRYKIIEKKQPVAFWCNPISGHNTLYWYLQNLGQGPELLIRYENEEAVDDSQLPKDRFSAERLKGVDSTLKIQPAELGDSAVYLCASSAGRGAGDQYFGPGTRLTVT.

This clone was detected many times. The CDR3, as DNA: TGTGCCAGCAGCCGGCCGGACTTTGCGGGAGTCAATTACGAGCAGTACTTC. Amino acids: CASSRPDFAGVNYEQYF. The V call is TRBV5-6, the J call TRBJ2-7; TRBD2 matches at 7 bases. Looked up from germline, CDR1 is SGHDT and CDR2 is YYEEEE. J was trimmed by 4 bases and V by 4 bases; bases with no gene match: 17. The CDR3 runs to 17 residues.

This clone has ten or more counts. V gene TRBV24-1 combines with J gene TRBJ2-2, with D perhaps being TRBD1 or TRBD2 (5 bases each). Trimming took 4 bases from V and 2 from J, leaving 10 bases between them. Germline CDR1 reads KGHDR; CDR2 reads SFDVKD. This CDR3 has 15 residues. This CDR3 is CATSDTGTNTGELFF. In nucleotides, the CDR3 is TGTGCCACCAGTGACACCGGGACCAACACCGGGGAGCTGTTTTTT.

The chain employs TRBV7-9 and TRBJ1-2, with D perhaps TRBD1 (5 bases). Trimming stripped 3 bases from V and 3 bases from J, with 14 bases between. The CDR3 extends over 15 amino acids. Germline CDR1 SEHNR, CDR2 FQNEAQ (reference sequence). The DNA of the CDR3 is TGTGCCAGCAGCTTCTTTGAGGGGCTCGACTATGGCTACACCTTC. This translates into CASSFFEGLDYGYTF. Complete variable domain (other parts from reference TRBV7-9 and TRBJ1-2): DTGVSQNPRHKITKRGQNVTFRCDPISEHNRLYWYRQTLGQGPEFLTYFQNEAQLEKSRLLSDRFSAERPKGSFSTLEIQRTEQGDSAMYLCASSFFEGLDYGYTFGSGTRLTVV.

The rearrangement joins TRBV16 to TRBJ2-7; 8 nucleotides line up with TRBD1. This CDR3 contains 17 residues. Germline lookup yields CDR1 KGHSY and CDR2 FQNENV. Losses at the gene ends were 0 bases for V and 0 bases for J; bases not matched to a gene: 7. Written as DNA, the CDR3 is TGTGCCAGCAGCCAATCGATCCCTGGACAGGGCTCCTACGAGCAGTACTTC. Its protein product is CASSQSIPGQGSYEQYF.

This clone was seen repeatedly, ten times or more. The J gene is TRBJ2-2, the V gene TRBV10-3, with 9 bases lining up with TRBD1. The CDR3 consists of 16 residues. Germline V gene data show CDR1 as ENHRY and CDR2 as SYGVKD. V gave up 0 bases and J gave up 7 bases; unmatched junction bases: 6. CDR3 region: CAISESRDRDFGELFF. The CDR3, as DNA: TGTGCCATCAGTGAGTCGAGGGACAGGGATTTCGGGGAGCTGTTTTTT.

This clone was counted ten times or more. The chain uses TRBV11-3 and TRBJ2-7; possibly TRBD2 for D (6 bases). With 3 bases removed from V and 13 bases from J, the gap between germline ends came to 16 bases. Germline loops: CDR1 SGHNT, CDR2 YENEEA. The CDR3 has 12 residues. Here the CDR3 reads CASSFGGMGIYF. CDR3 nucleotide sequence: TGTGCCAGCAGCTTTGGCGGGATGGGGATCTACTTC.

The sample holds many counts of this clone. This sequence joins TRBV2 and TRBJ2-2; D remains unclear. CDR3 length equals 13 residues. Germline CDR1 reads SNHLY; CDR2 reads FYNNEI. With 4 bases removed from V and 5 bases from J, the gap between germline ends came to 8 bases. CDR3 sequence reads: CASSGLGTGELFF. The CDR3 nucleotides read TGTGCCAGCAGTGGTTTGGGGACCGGGGAGCTGTTTTTT.

Of note for this clone: A much larger clone differs from this one at a single base, so this may be a read error. The chain joins TRBV5-4 to TRBJ2-6; D is perhaps TRBD2 (6 bases). Between the trimmed V and J ends, which lost 0 bases and 5 bases, there was a span of 15 bases. CDR1 is SGHNT and CDR2 is YYREEE in the germline V gene (reference sequence). The CDR3 consists of 17 residues. CDR3 protein: CASSLVGGVSWANVLTF. The CDR3 DNA follows: TGTGCCAGCAGCTTGGTGGGGGGAGTGTCTTGGGCCAACGTCCTGACTTTC.

This clone was recorded at least ten times. One end of the junction is discordant with germline, which a read error may explain. In the same sample, other DNA sequences code for this CDR3. This chain uses TRBV16 with TRBJ1-1, with D maybe TRBD1 (5 bases). CDR1 and CDR2 (germline): KGHSY, FQNENV. This CDR3 is 15 amino acids long. CDR3 loop: CASSRTAGMNTEAFF. The DNA of the CDR3 is TGTGCCAGCAGCCGGACGGCAGGGATGAATACTGAAGCTTTCTTT.